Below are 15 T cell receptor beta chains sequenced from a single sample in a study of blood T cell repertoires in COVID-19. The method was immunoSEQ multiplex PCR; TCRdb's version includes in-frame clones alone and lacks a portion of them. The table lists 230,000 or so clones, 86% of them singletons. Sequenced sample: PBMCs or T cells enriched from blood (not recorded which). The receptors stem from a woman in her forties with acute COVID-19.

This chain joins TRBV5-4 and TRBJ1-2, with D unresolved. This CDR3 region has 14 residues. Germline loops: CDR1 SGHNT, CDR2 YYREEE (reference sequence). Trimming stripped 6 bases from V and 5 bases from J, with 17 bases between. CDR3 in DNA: TGTGCCAGCACCATTGGTTCGGGTTTGTATGGCTACACCTTC. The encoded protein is CASTIGSGLYGYTF.

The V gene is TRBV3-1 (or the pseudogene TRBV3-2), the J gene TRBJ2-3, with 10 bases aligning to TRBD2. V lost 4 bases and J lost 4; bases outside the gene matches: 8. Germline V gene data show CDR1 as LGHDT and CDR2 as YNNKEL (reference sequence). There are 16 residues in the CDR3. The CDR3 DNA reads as TGTGCCAGCAGCCCGGGACTAGCGAGGGGGGCAGATACGCAGTATTTT. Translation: CASSPGLARGADTQYF.

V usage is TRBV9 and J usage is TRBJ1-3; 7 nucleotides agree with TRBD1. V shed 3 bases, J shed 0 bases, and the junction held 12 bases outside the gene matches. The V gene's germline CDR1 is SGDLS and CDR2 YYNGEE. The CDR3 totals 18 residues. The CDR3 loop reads CASSEHRDRRYSGNTIYF. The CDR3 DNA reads TGTGCCAGCAGCGAACACCGGGACAGACGATACTCTGGAAACACCATATATTTT.

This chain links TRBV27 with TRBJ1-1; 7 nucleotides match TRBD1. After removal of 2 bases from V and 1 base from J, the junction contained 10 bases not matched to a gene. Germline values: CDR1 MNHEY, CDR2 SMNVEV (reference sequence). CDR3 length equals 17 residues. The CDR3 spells CASSLEFRGLRNTEAFF. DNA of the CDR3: TGTGCCAGCAGTTTAGAATTTAGGGGGCTAAGGAACACTGAAGCTTTCTTT.

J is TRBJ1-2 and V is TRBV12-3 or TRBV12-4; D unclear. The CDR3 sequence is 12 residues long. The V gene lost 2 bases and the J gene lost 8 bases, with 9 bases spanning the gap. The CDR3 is CASSLWQAGYTF. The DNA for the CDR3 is TGTGCCAGCAGTTTATGGCAGGCAGGCTACACCTTC.

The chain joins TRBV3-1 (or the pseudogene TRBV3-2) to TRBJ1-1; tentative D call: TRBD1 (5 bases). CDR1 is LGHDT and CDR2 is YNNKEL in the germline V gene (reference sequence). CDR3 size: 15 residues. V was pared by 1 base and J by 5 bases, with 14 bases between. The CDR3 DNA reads TGTGCCAGCAGCCAAGCACAGGACGGACGTACTGAAGCTTTCTTT. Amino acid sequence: CASSQAQDGRTEAFF.

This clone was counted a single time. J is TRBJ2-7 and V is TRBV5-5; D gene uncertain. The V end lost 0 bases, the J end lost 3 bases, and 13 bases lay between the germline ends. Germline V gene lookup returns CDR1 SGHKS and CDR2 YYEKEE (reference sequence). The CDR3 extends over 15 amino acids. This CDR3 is CASSLEVGRHYEQYV. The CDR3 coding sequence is TGTGCCAGCAGCTTGGAGGTCGGCAGACACTACGAGCAGTACGTC.

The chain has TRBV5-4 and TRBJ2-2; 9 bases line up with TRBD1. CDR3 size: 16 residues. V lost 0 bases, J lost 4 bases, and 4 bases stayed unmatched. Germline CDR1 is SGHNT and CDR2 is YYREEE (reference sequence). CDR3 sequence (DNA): TGTGCCAGCAGCTTGGGGACAGGGGCTTTCACCGGGGAGCTGTTTTTT. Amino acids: CASSLGTGAFTGELFF.

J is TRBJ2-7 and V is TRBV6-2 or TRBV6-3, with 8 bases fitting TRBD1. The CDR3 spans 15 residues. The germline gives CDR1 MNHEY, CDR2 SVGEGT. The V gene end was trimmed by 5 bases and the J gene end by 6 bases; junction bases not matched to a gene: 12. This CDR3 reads CASSPGTGYFLEQYF. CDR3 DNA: TGTGCCAGCAGTCCAGGGACAGGTTATTTCCTCGAGCAGTACTTC.

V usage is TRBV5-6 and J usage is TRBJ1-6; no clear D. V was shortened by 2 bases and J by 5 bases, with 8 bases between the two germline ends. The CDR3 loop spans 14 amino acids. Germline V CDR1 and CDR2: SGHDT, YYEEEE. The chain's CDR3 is CASSFPVNNSPLHF. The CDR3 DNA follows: TGTGCCAGCAGCTTCCCGGTCAATAATTCACCCCTCCACTTT.

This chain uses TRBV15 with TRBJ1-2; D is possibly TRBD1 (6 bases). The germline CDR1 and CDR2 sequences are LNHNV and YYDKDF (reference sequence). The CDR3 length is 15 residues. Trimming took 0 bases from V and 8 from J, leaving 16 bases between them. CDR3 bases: TGTGCCACCAGCAGAGATCTCGGGGGGGCAAACGGCTACACCTTC. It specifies CATSRDLGGANGYTF.

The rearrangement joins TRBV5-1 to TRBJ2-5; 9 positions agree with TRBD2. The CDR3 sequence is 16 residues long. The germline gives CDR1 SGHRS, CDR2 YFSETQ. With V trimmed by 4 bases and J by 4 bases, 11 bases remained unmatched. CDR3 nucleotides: TGCGCCAGCAGCCTAAGCGGGGGGCCAGGGGGAGAGACCCAGTACTTC. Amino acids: CASSLSGGPGGETQYF. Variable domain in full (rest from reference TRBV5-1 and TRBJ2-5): KAGVTQTPRYLIKTRGQQVTLSCSPISGHRSVSWYQQTPGQGLQFLFEYFSETQRNKGNFPGRFSGRQFSNSRSEMNVSTLELGDSALYLCASSLSGGPGGETQYFGPGTRLLVL.

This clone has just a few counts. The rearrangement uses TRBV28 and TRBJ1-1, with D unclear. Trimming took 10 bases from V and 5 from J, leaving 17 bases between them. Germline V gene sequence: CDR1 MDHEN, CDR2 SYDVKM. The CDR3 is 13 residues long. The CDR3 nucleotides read TGTGCCATCACGGACCCGCGGGGAACTGAAGCTTTCTTT. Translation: CAITDPRGTEAFF.

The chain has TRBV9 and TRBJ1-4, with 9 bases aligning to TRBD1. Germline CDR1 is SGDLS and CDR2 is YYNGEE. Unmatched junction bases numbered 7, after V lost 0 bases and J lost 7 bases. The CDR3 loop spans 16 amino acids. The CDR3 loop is CASSVGPGQGIEKLFF. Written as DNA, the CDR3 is TGTGCCAGCAGCGTAGGGCCGGGACAGGGAATTGAAAAACTGTTTTTT.

The CDR3 nucleotides are TGTGCCTGGAGTGGCTTCTCTTGGACAGGGGAAAACACTGAAGCTTTCTTT. The encoded protein is CAWSGFSWTGENTEAFF. The rearrangement links TRBV30 to TRBJ1-1; TRBD1 matches 9 bases. The CDR3 is 17 residues long. In germline, CDR1 is GTSNPN, CDR2 SVGIG (reference sequence). V gave up 1 base and J gave up 2 bases; unmatched junction bases: 11.